This T cell receptor (beta chain) was sequenced during a study of OX40 agonist ivuxolimab in advanced cancers. Looking at the study overall: Of mixed ages from about 20 to 80 and averaging approximately 60 years, the group was approximately 84% male. Study-level results: Clonal expansion by week 6 occurred in CD4+ and CD8+ blood T cells (at 0.1 to 3.0 mg/kg).

Clones were read by immunoSEQ multiplex PCR, and TCRdb kept only the in-frame ones, dropping some. The repertoire holds around 12,000 clones, with around 72% as singletons. Concerning this clone: Antigen specificity is unknown.

The CDR3 totals 14 residues. The V and J ends lost 6 bases and 3 bases respectively, with 16 bases between them. Germline CDR1 is SGHRS and CDR2 is YFSETQ. This TCR was recovered from an adult with an advanced solid tumor such as melanoma, head and neck, liver or kidney cancer. Sequences were derived from CD4+ or CD8+ T cells sorted from blood, sampled in a trial of the OX40 agonist ivuxolimab. The genes are TRBV5-1 and TRBJ2-7, with D perhaps being TRBD1 or TRBD2 (5 bases each). The CDR3 DNA is TGCGCCAGCACCGACCCGTTGGGGGACTACGAGCAGTACTTC. Amino acids: CASTDPLGDYEQYF.